The 6 T cell receptor beta chains below were found in one sample sequenced in a study of prognosis after radiotherapy for stage I lung cancer. TCR beta CDR3 was amplified from genomic DNA by two-round multiplex PCR. Every TRBV and TRBJ gene had its own specific primer in first-round PCR. TCRdb re-called the multiplex PCR reads with MiXCR, one entry per CDR3 protein. The sample yields about 59,000 distinct CDR3 sequences, about 26% seen once. The source material was PBMCs, sampled before or after stereotactic body radiation therapy (not recorded which). These receptors all come from a donor aged 50 or older with non-small cell lung cancer.

This clonotype was seen repeatedly, ten times or more. The rearrangement links TRBV19 to TRBJ1-1; D is perhaps TRBD1 (6 bases). The CDR3 consists of 15 residues. Germline V gene lookup returns CDR1 LNHDA and CDR2 SQIVND (reference sequence). The V and J ends lost 10 bases and 5 bases respectively, with 23 bases between them. CDR3 bases: TGTGCCACCACCAATACAGGAGGGGGAACGACTGAAGCTTTCTTT. Residues: CATTNTGGGTTEAFF. The whole variable domain, remainder taken from reference TRBV19 and TRBJ1-1, is DGGITQSPKYLFRKEGQNVTLSCEQNLNHDAMYWYRQDPGQGLRLIYYSQIVNDFQKGDIAEGYSVSREKKESFPLTVTSAQKNPTAFYLCATTNTGGGTTEAFFGQGTRLTVV.

There are many counts of this clonotype. The chain employs TRBV6-1 and TRBJ1-2, with a weak D call TRBD1 (6 bases). CDR1 and CDR2 (germline): MNHNS, SASEGT. V lost 5 bases, J lost 4 bases, and 11 bases lay in between. The CDR3 contains 13 residues. CDR3 coding DNA: TGTGCCAGCAGTCCTACAGGGCGCTATGGCTACACCTTC. Encoded protein: CASSPTGRYGYTF.

Turning to this clonotype: This likely reflects a read error, since a far larger clone is one base away. V usage is TRBV6-2 or TRBV6-3 and J usage is TRBJ2-1; D may be TRBD2 (5 bases). Germline loops: CDR1 MNHEY, CDR2 SVGEGT. The length of the CDR3 is 17 residues. V was shortened by 5 bases and J by 1 base, with 18 bases between the two germline ends. CDR3 amino acids: CASSEELLAMSYNEQFF. The CDR3 coding sequence is TGTGCCAGCAGTGAAGAGCTATTAGCGATGTCCTACAATGAGCAGTTCTTC.

To note about this clonotype: A single base is all that separates this from a far larger clone, so a read error is likely. V usage is TRBV15 and J usage is TRBJ2-7; 10 positions agree with TRBD1. The CDR3 is 14 amino acids. Germline CDR1 LNHNV, CDR2 YYDKDF (reference sequence). V shed 10 bases and J 6 bases; nucleotides not matched to a gene: 12. DNA for the CDR3: TGTGCCATCAGTGAAGGGACAGGGGAGGGCGAGCAGTACTTC. Its translation is CAISEGTGEGEQYF.

As to this clonotype: Here the CDR3 omits its conserved ending phenylalanine or tryptophan, so a read error is the likely source. This chain links TRBV7-9 with TRBJ2-2, with 8 bases lining up with TRBD2. The CDR3 extends over 15 amino acids. Per the germline V gene, CDR1 is SEHNR and CDR2 is FQNEAQ (reference sequence). V gave up 3 bases and J gave up 7 bases; unmatched junction bases: 7. The CDR3 is CASSFRGGRNGELFY. For the CDR3, the DNA is TGTGCCAGCAGCTTCCGGGGGGGCCGAAACGGGGAGCTGTTTTAT.

With respect to this clonotype: This likely reflects a read error, since a far larger clone is one base away. J is TRBJ2-6 and V is TRBV6-8; TRBD1 aligns across 9 bases. The CDR3 loop spans 19 amino acids. Germline loops: CDR1 MNHGY, CDR2 SAAAGT. As DNA, the CDR3 is TGTGCCAGCAGTTTGTCCCTCGACAGGGGGACCTCTGTGGCCAACGTCCTGACTTTC. This gives the protein CASSLSLDRGTSVANVLTF.